This T cell receptor beta chain is from a study of CD8 T cells in Susac syndrome. Findings and limits, study-wide: Individuals included in the TCR sequencing and HLA analysis were acknowledged by the study to be relatively few in number.

To note about this clonotype: The target antigen is unknown.

TCR beta was sequenced from blood CD8+ and CD4+ T cells. Relapsing-remitting disease, either stable or active, was present in the multiple sclerosis controls, who were treatment-naive patients. Looked up from germline, CDR1 is SNHLY and CDR2 is FYNNEI. Deletions cut 4 bases from V and 4 bases from J, with 7 bases between. This CDR3 contains 13 residues. After extraction with the RNeasy kit, roughly 0.45 to 1 ug of the RNA was reverse transcribed using random hexamers. The amplification used immunoSEQ multiplex PCR on TCR beta CDR3; it spanned 54 Vbeta and 13 Jbeta. One entry per CDR3 protein, called by TCRdb with MiXCR from the immunoSEQ multiplex PCR reads. The data show about 440,000 distinct CDR3 sequences, approximately 85% seen once.

The chain employs TRBV2 and TRBJ1-4; D call uncertain. The sample taken for sequencing was CD8+ T cells from PBMCs. The sequence came from a human donor with multiple sclerosis. CDR3 loop: CASSGWSNEKLFF. CDR3 nucleotides: TGTGCCAGCAGTGGATGGAGTAATGAAAAACTGTTTTTT.